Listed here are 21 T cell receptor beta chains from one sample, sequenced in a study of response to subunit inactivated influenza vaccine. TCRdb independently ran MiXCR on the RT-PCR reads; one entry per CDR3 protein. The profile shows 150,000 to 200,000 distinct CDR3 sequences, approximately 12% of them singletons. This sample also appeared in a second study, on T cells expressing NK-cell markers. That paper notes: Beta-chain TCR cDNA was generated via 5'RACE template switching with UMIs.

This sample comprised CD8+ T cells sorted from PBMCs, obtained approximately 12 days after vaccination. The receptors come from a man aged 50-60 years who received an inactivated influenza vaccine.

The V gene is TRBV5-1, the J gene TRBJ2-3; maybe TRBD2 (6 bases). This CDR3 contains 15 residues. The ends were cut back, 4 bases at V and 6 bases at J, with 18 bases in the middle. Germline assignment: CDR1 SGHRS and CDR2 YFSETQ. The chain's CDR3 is CASSRYSGTMDTQYF. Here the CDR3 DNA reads TGCGCCAGCAGCCGTTATAGCGGCACCATGGATACGCAGTATTTT.

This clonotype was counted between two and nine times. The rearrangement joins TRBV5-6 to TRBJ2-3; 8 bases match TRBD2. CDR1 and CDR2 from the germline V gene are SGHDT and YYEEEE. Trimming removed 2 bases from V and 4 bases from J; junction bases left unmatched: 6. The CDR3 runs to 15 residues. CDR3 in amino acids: CASSFRAGAADTQYF. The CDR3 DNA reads TGTGCCAGCAGCTTCCGAGCGGGAGCCGCAGATACGCAGTATTTT.

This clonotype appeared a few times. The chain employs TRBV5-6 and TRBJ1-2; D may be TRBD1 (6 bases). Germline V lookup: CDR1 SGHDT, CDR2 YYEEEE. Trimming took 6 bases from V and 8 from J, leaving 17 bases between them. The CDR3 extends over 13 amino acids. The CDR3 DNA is TGTGCCAGCACCGATATACAGGGAGGAGGCTACACCTTC. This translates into CASTDIQGGGYTF. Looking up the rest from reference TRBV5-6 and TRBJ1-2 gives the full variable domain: DAGVTQSPTHLIKTRGQQVTLRCSPKSGHDTVSWYQQALGQGPQFIFQYYEEEERQRGNFPDRFSGHQFPNYSSELNVNALLLGDSALYLCASTDIQGGGYTFGSGTRLTVV.

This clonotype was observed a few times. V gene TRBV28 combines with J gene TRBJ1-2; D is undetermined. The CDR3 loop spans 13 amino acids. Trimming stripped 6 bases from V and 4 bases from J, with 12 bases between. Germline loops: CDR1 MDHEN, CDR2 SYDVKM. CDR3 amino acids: CASRGWGSYGYTF. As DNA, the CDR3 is TGTGCCAGCAGGGGCTGGGGTAGCTATGGCTACACCTTC.

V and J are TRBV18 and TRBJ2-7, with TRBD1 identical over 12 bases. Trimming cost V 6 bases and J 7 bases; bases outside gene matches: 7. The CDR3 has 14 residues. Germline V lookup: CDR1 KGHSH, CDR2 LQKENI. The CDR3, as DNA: TGTGCCAGCTCCGGGACAGGGGGCGGAGGGGAGCAGTACTTC. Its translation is CASSGTGGGGEQYF.

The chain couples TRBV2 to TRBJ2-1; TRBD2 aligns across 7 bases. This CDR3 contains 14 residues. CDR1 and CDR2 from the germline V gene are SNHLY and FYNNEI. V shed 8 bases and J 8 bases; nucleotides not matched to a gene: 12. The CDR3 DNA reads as TGTGCCAGCCGAGAAAGGGAGCTAGCGGATGAGCAGTTCTTC. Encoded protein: CASRERELADEQFF.

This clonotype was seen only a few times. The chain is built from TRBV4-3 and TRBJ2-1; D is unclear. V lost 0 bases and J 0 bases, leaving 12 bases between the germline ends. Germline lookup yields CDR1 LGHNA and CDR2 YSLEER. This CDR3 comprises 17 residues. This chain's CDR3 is CASSQEHEPRSYNEQFF. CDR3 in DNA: TGCGCCAGCAGCCAAGAGCATGAGCCCCGCTCCTACAATGAGCAGTTCTTC.

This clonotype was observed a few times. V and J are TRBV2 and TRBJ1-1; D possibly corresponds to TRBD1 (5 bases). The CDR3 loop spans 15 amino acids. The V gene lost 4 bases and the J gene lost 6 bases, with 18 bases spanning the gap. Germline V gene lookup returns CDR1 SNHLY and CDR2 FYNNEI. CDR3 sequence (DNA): TGTGCCAGCAGTGTAAATTTAGGGGTCTTCCCTGAAGCTTTCTTT. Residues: CASSVNLGVFPEAFF. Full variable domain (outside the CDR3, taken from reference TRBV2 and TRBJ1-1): EPEVTQTPSHQVTQMGQEVILRCVPISNHLYFYWYRQILGQKVEFLVSFYNNEISEKSEIFDDQFSVERPDGSNFTLKIRSTKLEDSAMYFCASSVNLGVFPEAFFGQGTRLTVV.

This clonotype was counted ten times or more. The CDR3, as DNA: TGTGCCAGCAGCGAGGGACCGAGCTCCTACAATGAGCAGTTCTTC. Protein product: CASSEGPSSYNEQFF. The rearrangement uses TRBV6-1 and TRBJ2-1; D assignment may be TRBD1 or TRBD2 (5 bases each). V lost 6 bases and J lost 0, with 12 bases in between. The V gene's germline CDR1 is MNHNS and CDR2 SASEGT. CDR3 length equals 15 residues.

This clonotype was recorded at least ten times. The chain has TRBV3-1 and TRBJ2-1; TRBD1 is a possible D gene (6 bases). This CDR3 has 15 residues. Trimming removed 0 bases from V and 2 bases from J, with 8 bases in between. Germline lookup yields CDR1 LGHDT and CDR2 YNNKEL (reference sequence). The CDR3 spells CASSQEGTPYNEQFF. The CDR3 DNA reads TGTGCCAGCAGCCAAGAAGGGACACCCTACAATGAGCAGTTCTTC.

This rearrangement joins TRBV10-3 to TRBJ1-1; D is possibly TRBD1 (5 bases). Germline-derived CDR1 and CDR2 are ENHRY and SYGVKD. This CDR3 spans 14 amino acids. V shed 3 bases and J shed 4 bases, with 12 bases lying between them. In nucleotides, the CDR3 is TGTGCCATCAGTGACCCTACGACAGTCACTGAAGCTTTCTTT. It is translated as CAISDPTTVTEAFF.

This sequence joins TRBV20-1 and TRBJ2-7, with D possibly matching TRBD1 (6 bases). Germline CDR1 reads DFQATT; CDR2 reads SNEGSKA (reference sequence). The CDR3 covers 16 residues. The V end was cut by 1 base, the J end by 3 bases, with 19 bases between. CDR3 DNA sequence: TGCAGTGCTAGAGCCCGGATGACAGGAACTAGCTACGAGCAGTACTTC. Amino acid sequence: CSARARMTGTSYEQYF.

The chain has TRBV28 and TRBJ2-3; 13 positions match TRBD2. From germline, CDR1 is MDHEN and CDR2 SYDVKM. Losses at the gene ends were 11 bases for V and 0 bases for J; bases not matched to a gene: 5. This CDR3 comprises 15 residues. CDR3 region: CAARGLAGSTDTQYF. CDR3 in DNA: TGTGCCGCGCGGGGACTAGCGGGGAGCACAGATACGCAGTATTTT.

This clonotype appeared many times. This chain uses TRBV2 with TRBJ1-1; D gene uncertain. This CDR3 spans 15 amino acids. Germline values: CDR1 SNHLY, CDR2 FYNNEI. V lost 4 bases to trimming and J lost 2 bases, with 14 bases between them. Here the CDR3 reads CASSVYPDPNTEAFF. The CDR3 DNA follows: TGTGCCAGCAGTGTATACCCAGACCCTAACACTGAAGCTTTCTTT.

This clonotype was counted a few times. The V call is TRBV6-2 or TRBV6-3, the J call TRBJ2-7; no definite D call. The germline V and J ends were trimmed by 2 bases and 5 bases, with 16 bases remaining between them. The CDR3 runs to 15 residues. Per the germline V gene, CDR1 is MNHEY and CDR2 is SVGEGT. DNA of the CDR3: TGTGCCAGCAGTTACCCATCCGCTGGGTTCGACGAGCAGTACTTC. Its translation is CASSYPSAGFDEQYF.

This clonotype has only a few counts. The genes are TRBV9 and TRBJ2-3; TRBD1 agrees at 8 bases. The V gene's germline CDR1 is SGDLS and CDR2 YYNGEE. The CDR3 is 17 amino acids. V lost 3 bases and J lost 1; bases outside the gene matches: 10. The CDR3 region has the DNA TGTGCCAGCAGCGGTCAGGGGGCGTCTACCGGCACAGATACGCAGTATTTT. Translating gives CASSGQGASTGTDTQYF.

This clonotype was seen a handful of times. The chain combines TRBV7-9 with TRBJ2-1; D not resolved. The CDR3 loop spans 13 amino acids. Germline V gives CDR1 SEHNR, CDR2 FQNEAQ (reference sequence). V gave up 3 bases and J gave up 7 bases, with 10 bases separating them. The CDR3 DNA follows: TGTGCCAGCAGCTTTTCAGTTCGTAATGAGCAGTTCTTC. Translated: CASSFSVRNEQFF.

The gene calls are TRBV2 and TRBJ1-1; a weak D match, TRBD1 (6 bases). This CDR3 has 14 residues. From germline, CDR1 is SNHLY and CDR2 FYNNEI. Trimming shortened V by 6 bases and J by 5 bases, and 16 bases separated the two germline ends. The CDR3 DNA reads TGTGCCAGCAGAACAGGGAGGGAGATAACTGAAGCTTTCTTT. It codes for CASRTGREITEAFF.

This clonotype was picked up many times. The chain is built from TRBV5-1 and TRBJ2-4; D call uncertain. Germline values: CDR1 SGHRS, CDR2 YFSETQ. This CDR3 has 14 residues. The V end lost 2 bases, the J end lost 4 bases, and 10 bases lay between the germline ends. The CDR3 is CASSFTSSKNIQYF. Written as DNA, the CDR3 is TGCGCCAGCAGCTTCACCAGTAGTAAAAACATTCAGTACTTC.

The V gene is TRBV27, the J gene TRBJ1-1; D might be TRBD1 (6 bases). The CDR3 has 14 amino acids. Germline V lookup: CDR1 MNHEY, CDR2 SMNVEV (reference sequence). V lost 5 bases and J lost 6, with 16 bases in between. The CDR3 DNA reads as TGTGCCAGCAGTGCGCAAGGGGGATTTGCTGAAGCTTTCTTT. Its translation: CASSAQGGFAEAFF.

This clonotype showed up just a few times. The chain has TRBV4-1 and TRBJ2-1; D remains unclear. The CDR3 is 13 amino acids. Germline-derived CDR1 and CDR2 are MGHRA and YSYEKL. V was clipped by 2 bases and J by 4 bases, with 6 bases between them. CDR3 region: CASSQMPYNEQFF. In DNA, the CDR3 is TGCGCCAGCAGCCAAATGCCGTACAATGAGCAGTTCTTC.